This T cell receptor (beta chain) is drawn from a study of shared clonotypes between healthy human individuals (dated by TCRdb to the early 2020s). Study-wide context: The cohort comprised two women and three men aged 18 to 49 years. Blood TCR repertoires of a handful of healthy adults were deeply sequenced to estimate repertoire size and the extent of clonotype sharing between individuals. To increase sequencing depth and limit assay-specific biases, TCR repertoire library preparation and sequencing were carried out by different laboratories using diverse techniques. Per donor, leukapheresis produced somewhere between about 0.94 and 9 billion PBMCs. The paper's findings and limits, for the study overall: Because the study included only a small number of donors, the genetic and exposure-history diversity represented was limited. Sampling was restricted to blood, and TCR repertoires in tissues likely differ from the TCR repertoires found in blood. Pairwise subsampling indicated that sequencing depth was expected to affect the degree of clonotype sharing among donors.

Reading from cysteine to phenylalanine, the CDR3 counts 15 amino acids. Left in the record is the CDR3 DNA by itself, 45 bases read in frame from the first base. Via the germline V gene, CDR1 is SGHTA and CDR2 FQGNSA. Trimmed from V: 1 base; trimmed from J: 7 bases; junction bases lacking a gene match: 5. Donors were healthy HIV-negative adults with no recently reported acute infections or vaccinations. All donors were Caucasian adults living in Nashville, Tennessee, USA. For unsorted samples, 96 million or so PBMCs were counted, and genomic DNA was extracted using the QIAamp DNA Blood Mini kit. After blood collection by leukapheresis, PBMCs were isolated using Ficoll-Histopaque density gradient centrifugation and then cryopreserved in the vapor phase of liquid nitrogen. Using the deep immunoSEQ assay, TCR CDR3 regions were amplified from genomic DNA by multiplex PCR. For each cell subset, the extracted genomic DNA was distributed evenly across all wells of several immunoSEQ 96-well plates, and each plate served as one replicate. For unsorted PBMC, 300 to 350 ng genomic DNA, equal to around 30,000 T cell genomes, was loaded into each replicate PCR. Ten immunoSEQ deep assay plates were used to sequence the unsorted PBMC genomic DNA. Purified libraries were quantified with a Qubit 3.0 fluorometer, sized on a Bioanalyzer 2100, and re-quantified with the KAPA Library Quantification kit. Every immunoSEQ 96-well plate was sequenced on a separate single-read 150-cycle Illumina NextSeq 550 flow cell. On the study's bioinformatics: Because only junctional sequences without quality scores were contained in the immunoSEQ output, filtering matching that applied to full-length reads could not be performed. To assign V/J genes and CDR3, sequences were annotated against IMGT germline references using PyIR, a Python wrapper for IgBLAST v1.9. Reads with weak V/J assignments (E-value above 1e-6), missing CDR3, stop codons, out-of-frame junctions, or ambiguous translated residues were removed. V3J clonotypes were defined as sequences sharing the same inferred V gene, J gene, and CDR3 amino acid sequence. Percentage overlap between repertoires was calculated by dividing the number of shared unique clonotypes by the size of the smaller repertoire. RTK rarefaction, the Chao1 estimator, and Recon v2.1 estimates of unobserved clonotypes were used to assess repertoire richness. The table was pulled from immuneACCESS by TCRdb, which kept in-frame rearrangements only. Such tables lose some clones; where checked, under half of the loss comes from unresolved V genes, and the rest has no known cause. V and J calls and clone size are those listed in that table; D and trimming were worked out from the DNA. This sample holds about half a million clones; around 80% were observed only once. The ten largest account for over 9.5% of the sample.

This clone was observed a few times. The antigen this receptor binds is unknown. No much larger clone exists at a distance of one base, and base qualities are not known. Sequenced: PBMCs. This TCR derives from a woman between 40 and 55 years old in good health. Some clones in this sample may be carry-over from other donors' samples. The chain joins TRBV7-2 to TRBJ2-1, and TRBD1 aligns with 9 junction nucleotides. The CDR3 has the sequence CASSLGQGVWNEQFF. The nucleotides read TGTGCCAGCAGCTTAGGACAGGGGGTTTGGAATGAGCAGTTCTTC. Beyond the CDR3, the reference TRBV7-2 and TRBJ2-1 genes provide the residues; the full variable domain reads: GAGVSQSPSNKVTEKGKDVELRCDPISGHTALYWYRQSLGQGLEFLIYFQGNSAPDKSGLPSDRFSAERTGGSVSTLTIQRTQQEDSAVYLCASSLGQGVWNEQFFGPGTRLTVL.